These 13 T cell receptor beta chains share one sample of origin, sequenced in a study of neurological immune-mediated disorders. Via MiXCR, TCRdb re-called the 5' RACE reads, giving one row per CDR3 protein. The sample has roughly 88,000 distinct CDR3 sequences; 3% to 4% are singletons. Source material: PBMCs. The receptor source for this set is a woman aged 45-65 years with multiple sclerosis.

In this sample, this clonotype turned up many times. The chain is built from TRBV27 and TRBJ2-3; 7 bases agree with TRBD2. The CDR3 has 15 amino acids. Germline V gene lookup returns CDR1 MNHEY and CDR2 SMNVEV (reference sequence). Losses at the gene ends were 3 bases for V and 2 bases for J; bases not matched to a gene: 5. CDR3 sequence reads: CASSFLRGTTDTQYF. CDR3 nucleotide sequence: TGTGCCAGCAGTTTTTTGCGGGGGACCACAGATACGCAGTATTTT.

This clonotype was seen repeatedly, ten times or more. The chain joins TRBV10-2 to TRBJ2-1; 9 bases fit TRBD2. The germline V gene encodes CDR1 WSHSY and CDR2 SAAADI. The junction had 6 bases not matched to a gene; V was cut back by 2 bases and J by 7 bases. The CDR3 extends over 15 amino acids. The CDR3: CASSEPAGGQNEQFF. DNA for the CDR3: TGCGCCAGCAGTGAGCCGGCGGGGGGGCAAAATGAGCAGTTCTTC.

Many counts were recorded for this clonotype. The CDR3 bases are TGTGCCAGCAGCCGACCTAATGGGTTCGGCGATCCAACCTATGGCTACACCTTC. Amino acids: CASSRPNGFGDPTYGYTF. The chain carries TRBV7-2 and TRBJ1-2; D is uncertain. Deletions cut 5 bases from V and 4 bases from J, with 26 bases between. Germline loops: CDR1 SGHTA, CDR2 FQGNSA. CDR3 length: 18 residues.

In this sample, this clonotype turned up many times. Here the CDR3 reads CASTKMGKTGELFF. Here the CDR3 DNA reads TGTGCCAGCACCAAGATGGGGAAAACCGGGGAGCTGTTTTTT. The chain is built from TRBV6-5 and TRBJ2-2; D is unresolved. Germline V gives CDR1 MNHEY, CDR2 SVGAGI. The CDR3 length is 14 residues. V lost 7 bases and J 5 bases, leaving 14 bases between the germline ends.

At least ten counts were recorded for this clonotype. This chain connects TRBV20-1 to TRBJ2-7, with TRBD1 identical over 9 bases. The ends lost 8 bases at V and 6 bases at J; junction bases unmatched: 8. The CDR3 totals 12 residues. CDR1 and CDR2 (germline): DFQATT, SNEGSKA (reference sequence). In DNA form, the CDR3 reads TGCAGTACAGAACAGGGGGCGGGCGAGCAGTACTTC. This gives the protein CSTEQGAGEQYF.

This clonotype was recorded at least ten times. The CDR3 DNA sequence: TGTGCCATCAGCCATAGACAGGGGGAAGAGACCCAGTACTTC. This gives the protein CAISHRQGEETQYF. The chain recombines TRBV10-3 with TRBJ2-5, with 9 bases fitting TRBD1. Germline V gives CDR1 ENHRY, CDR2 SYGVKD. Unmatched junction bases numbered 5, after V lost 6 bases and J lost 3 bases. The length of the CDR3 is 14 residues.

This clonotype was seen at least ten times. The V call is TRBV20-1, the J call TRBJ1-6; D is ambiguous. The CDR3 is made up of 16 amino acids. Trimming took off 1 base at V and 0 bases at J, with 10 bases between the two ends. Germline CDR1 reads DFQATT; CDR2 reads SNEGSKA (reference sequence). CDR3 DNA sequence: TGCAGTGCTAGAGGGGTCGGGGACTCCTATAATTCACCCCTCCACTTT. Protein sequence: CSARGVGDSYNSPLHF.

This clonotype was seen many times. V gene TRBV12-3 or TRBV12-4 combines with J gene TRBJ2-1; D might be TRBD1 (5 bases). V shed 5 bases and J shed 5 bases, with 13 bases lying between them. The CDR3 is 14 amino acids. CDR3 sequence (DNA): TGTGCCAGCAGTCACCACGACAGACACAATGAGCAGTTCTTC. This gives the protein CASSHHDRHNEQFF.

This clonotype showed up many times. The CDR3: CRALKGTNTEAFF. In nucleotides, the CDR3 is TGCAGAGCCCTGAAGGGAACGAACACTGAAGCTTTCTTT. The chain carries TRBV20-1 and TRBJ1-1; D ambiguous. Per the germline V gene, CDR1 is DFQATT and CDR2 is SNEGSKA (reference sequence). This CDR3 is built from 13 residues.

Ten or more counts support this clonotype. The CDR3 DNA reads as TGTGCCAGCAGCTCTACTTCTGGGGCCAACGTCCTGACTTTC. It yields the protein CASSSTSGANVLTF. This sequence joins TRBV7-9 and TRBJ2-6; no clear D gene. The germline V gene encodes CDR1 SEHNR and CDR2 FQNEAQ (reference sequence). The CDR3 spans 14 residues. V dropped 4 bases and J dropped 1 base, with 5 bases sitting between them.

This clonotype was counted at least ten times. The chain links TRBV27 to TRBJ1-2; possibly TRBD1 for D (6 bases). Germline-derived CDR1 and CDR2 are MNHEY and SMNVEV (reference sequence). The CDR3 runs 13 residues. Between the trimmed V and J ends, which lost 7 bases and 7 bases, there was a span of 16 bases. CDR3 DNA: TGTGCCAGCACCCAAGGGGGGCGTGGTGGCTACACCTTC. Translation: CASTQGGRGGYTF.

Judged by abundance, this clonotype is medium-sized. The J gene is TRBJ1-2, the V gene TRBV7-6; no clear D. This CDR3 is built from 13 residues. Germline V gene data show CDR1 as SGHVS and CDR2 as FNYEAQ. The ends were cut back, 8 bases at V and 2 bases at J, with 12 bases in the middle. The CDR3 nucleotides read TGTGCCAGCTCCCCCACGGGAAACTATGGCTACACCTTC. The encoded protein is CASSPTGNYGYTF.

Ten or more counts support this clonotype. The chain joins TRBV5-1 to TRBJ1-5, with 9 bases aligning to TRBD1. The V and J ends lost 3 bases and 0 bases, in that order; junction bases with no gene match: 4. Germline-derived CDR1 and CDR2 are SGHRS and YFSETQ. There are 16 residues in the CDR3. CDR3 sequence: CASSSGTGSSNQPQHF. DNA of the CDR3: TGCGCCAGCAGCTCCGGGACAGGGTCTAGCAATCAGCCCCAGCATTTT.